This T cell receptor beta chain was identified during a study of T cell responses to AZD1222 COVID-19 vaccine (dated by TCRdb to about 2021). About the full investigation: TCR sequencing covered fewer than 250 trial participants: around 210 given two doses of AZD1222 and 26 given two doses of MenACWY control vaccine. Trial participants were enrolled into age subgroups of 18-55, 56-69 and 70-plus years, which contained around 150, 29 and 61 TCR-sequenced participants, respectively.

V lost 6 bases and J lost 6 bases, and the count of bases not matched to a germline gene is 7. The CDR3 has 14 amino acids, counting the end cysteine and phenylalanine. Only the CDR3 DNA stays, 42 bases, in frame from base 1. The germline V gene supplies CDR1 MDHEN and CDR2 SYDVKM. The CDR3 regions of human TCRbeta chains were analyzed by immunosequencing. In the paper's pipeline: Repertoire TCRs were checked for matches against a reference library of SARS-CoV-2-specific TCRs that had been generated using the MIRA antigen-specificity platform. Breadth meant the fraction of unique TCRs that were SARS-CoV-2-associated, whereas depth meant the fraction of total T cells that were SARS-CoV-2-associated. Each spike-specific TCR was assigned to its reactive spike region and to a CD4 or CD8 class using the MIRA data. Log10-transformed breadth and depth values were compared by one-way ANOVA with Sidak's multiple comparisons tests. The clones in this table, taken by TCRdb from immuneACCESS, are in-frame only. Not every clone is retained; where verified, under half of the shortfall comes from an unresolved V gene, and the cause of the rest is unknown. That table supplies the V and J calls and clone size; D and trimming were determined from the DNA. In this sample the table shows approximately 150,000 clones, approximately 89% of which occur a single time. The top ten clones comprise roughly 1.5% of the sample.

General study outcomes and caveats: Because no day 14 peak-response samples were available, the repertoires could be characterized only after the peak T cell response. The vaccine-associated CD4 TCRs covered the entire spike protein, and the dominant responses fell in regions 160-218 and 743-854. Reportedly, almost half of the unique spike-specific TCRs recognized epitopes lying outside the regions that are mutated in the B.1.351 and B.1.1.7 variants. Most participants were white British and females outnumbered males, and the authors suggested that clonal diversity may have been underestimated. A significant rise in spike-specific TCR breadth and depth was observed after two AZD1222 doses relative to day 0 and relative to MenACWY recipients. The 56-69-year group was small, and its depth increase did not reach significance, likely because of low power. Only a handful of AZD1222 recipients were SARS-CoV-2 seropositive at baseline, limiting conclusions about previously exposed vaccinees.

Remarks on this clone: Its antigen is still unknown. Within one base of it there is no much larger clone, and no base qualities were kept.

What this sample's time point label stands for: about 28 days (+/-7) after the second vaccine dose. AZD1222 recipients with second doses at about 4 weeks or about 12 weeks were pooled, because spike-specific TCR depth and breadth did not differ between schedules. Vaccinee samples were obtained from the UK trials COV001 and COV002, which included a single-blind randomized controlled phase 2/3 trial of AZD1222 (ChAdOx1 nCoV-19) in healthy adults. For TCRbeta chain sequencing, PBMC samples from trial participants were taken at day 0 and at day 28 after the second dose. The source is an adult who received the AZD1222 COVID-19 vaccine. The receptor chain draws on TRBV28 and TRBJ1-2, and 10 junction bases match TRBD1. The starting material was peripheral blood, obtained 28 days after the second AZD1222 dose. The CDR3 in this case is CASSPGQGGDGYTF. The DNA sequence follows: TGTGCCAGCAGCCCAGGACAGGGGGGCGATGGCTACACCTTC.